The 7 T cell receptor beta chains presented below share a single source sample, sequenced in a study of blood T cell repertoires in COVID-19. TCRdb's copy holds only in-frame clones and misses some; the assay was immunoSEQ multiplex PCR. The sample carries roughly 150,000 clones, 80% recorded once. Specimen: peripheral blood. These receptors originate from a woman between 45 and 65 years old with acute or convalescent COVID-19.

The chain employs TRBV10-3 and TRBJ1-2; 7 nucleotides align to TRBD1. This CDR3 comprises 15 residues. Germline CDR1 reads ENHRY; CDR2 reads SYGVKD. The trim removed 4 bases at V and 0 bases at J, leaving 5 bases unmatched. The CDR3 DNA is TGTGCCATCAGTGGTGGGACAGCGGCTAACTATGGCTACACCTTC. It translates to CAISGGTAANYGYTF.

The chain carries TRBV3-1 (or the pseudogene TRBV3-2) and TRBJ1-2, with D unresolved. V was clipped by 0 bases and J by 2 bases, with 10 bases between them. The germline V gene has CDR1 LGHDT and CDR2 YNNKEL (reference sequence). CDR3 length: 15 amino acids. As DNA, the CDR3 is TGTGCCAGCAGCCAAGAGGCAACCGGGAACTATGGCTACACCTTC. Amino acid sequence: CASSQEATGNYGYTF.

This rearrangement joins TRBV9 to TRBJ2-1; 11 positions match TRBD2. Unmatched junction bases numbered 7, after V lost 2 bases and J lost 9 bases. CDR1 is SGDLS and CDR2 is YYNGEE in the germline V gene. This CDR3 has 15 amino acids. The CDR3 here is CASSVQLAGESEQFF. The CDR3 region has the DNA TGTGCCAGCAGCGTCCAACTAGCGGGGGAGAGTGAGCAGTTCTTC.

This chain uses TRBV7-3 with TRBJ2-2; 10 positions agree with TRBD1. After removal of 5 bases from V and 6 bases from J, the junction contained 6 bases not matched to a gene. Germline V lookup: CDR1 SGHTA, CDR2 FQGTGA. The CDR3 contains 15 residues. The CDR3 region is CASSAGTGDAGELFF. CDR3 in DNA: TGTGCCAGCAGCGCCGGGACAGGGGATGCCGGGGAGCTGTTTTTT.

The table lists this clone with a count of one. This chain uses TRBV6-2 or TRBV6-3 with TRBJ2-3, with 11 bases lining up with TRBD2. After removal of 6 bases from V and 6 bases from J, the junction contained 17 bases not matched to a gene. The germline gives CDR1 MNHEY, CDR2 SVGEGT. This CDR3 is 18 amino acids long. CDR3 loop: CASSLGTSGNPLWDTQYF. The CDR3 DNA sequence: TGTGCCAGCAGCCTCGGGACTAGCGGAAATCCTCTCTGGGATACGCAGTATTTT.

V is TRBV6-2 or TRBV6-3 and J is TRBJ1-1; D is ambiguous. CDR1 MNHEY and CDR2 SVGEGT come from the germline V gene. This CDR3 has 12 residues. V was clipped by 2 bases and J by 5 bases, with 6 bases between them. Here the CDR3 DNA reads TGTGCCAGCAGTTACCCGGTAACTGAAGCTTTCTTT. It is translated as CASSYPVTEAFF.

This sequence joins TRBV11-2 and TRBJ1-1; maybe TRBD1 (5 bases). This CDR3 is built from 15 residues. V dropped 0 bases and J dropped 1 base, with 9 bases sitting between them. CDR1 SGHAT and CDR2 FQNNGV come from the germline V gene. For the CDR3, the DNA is TGTGCCAGCAGCTTAGATCCGACAGCGAACACTGAAGCTTTCTTT. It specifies CASSLDPTANTEAFF.